One TCR beta chain is described in this entry. There is no known antigen for this receptor. Base qualities are missing; no much larger clone stands one base away. The CDR3 runs 9 residues from the cysteine to the phenylalanine. The DNA shown is the 27-base CDR3, in frame from base 1. This sample was included in a study of naive CD8 T cells in extremely preterm neonates (dated by TCRdb to the late 2010s). Notes on the research overall: The adult participants' age range is given as 25-50 years in the abstract but as 20-50 years in the methods. The study compared TCRbeta CDR3 repertoires of sorted naive CD8+ T cells across four age groups: extremely preterm neonates, term neonates, young children and adults.

Peripheral blood was donated by five healthy children aged 16-56 months who were having elective routine surgery, plus five healthy nonsmoking adults. The adult controls were healthy nonsmokers between about 18 and 55 years old, with a median age of approximately 41 years. A FACSAria III cell sorter was used to sort live, Annexin V-negative naive CD8+ T cells (CD3+CD8+CD45RA+CCR7+). Per sample, between roughly 18,000 and 100,000 naive CD8+ T cells were obtained by sorting. Ficoll-Paque density gradient centrifugation was used to isolate mononuclear cells from diluted blood. Mononuclear cells were cryopreserved in approximately 10% DMSO with about 90% FBS and stored long term at -150°C before sorting. Thawed cells were stained with Annexin V and antibodies against CD3, CD8, CCR7 and CD45RA. The DNeasy Blood and Tissue Kit was used to extract genomic DNA from sorted cell pellets that had been snap-frozen.

A two-step, bias-controlled multiplex PCR was used to amplify TCRbeta CDR3 regions from genomic DNA. Primers specific for every TRBV and TRBJ gene segment were included in the multiplex PCR. The immunoSEQ Assay was used to generate TCRbeta repertoire data. From the authors' description of their analysis: A relative-frequency ratio and a modified nearest-neighbor algorithm were applied to filter and cluster reads so that closely related sequences were merged. The V, D and J gene assignments for CDR3 sequences were based on IMGT annotation. Template counts were quantified against synthetic TCR CDR3 analog sequences and normalized for PCR amplification bias. Only unique productive sequences, that is, in-frame CDR3 sequences lacking stop codons, were included in the analyses. The immunoSEQ Analyzer software was used to calculate clonality, defined as 1 minus Pielou's evenness, and iChao1 richness. JMP was used for statistical testing, with Student's t-test or a non-parametric test applied depending on Shapiro-Wilk normality results. Imported from immuneACCESS, the table was reduced by TCRdb to in-frame sequences with V and J called. These copies leave out some clones; in studies compared against another copy, an unresolved V gene accounts for under half, and the cause of the remainder is not known. V and J calls and clone size are as listed in that table; D and trimming were resolved from the DNA. The sample table holds roughly 7,900 clones, of which 95% to 98% were seen once. The leading ten clones occupy around 3% of the sample.

The paper's findings and limits, for the study overall: As limitations, the authors pointed to a small sample size and variable productive template counts among preterm samples. Preterm CDR3s were shorter, with fewer N additions and less junctional trimming, and were closer to germline than those of older groups. Prospective longitudinal studies of preterm and term neonates were called for by the authors so that T cell development could be tracked within individuals. Preterm neonates shared more CDR3 nucleotide sequences (around 2.7%) than term neonates (0.4%), young children (0.03%) and adults (about 0.01%). Significantly lower iChao1 richness than in all other age groups (p < 0.05) and an even clone distribution were observed in preterm neonates, indicating a less rich repertoire.

The chain is encoded by TRBV21-1 joined to TRBJ1-4; the table's D gene call, TRBD1, was not cross checked with the DNA. TRBV21-1 is shown as a pseudogene. The clonotype comes from a human donor in good health. Material: naive CD8+ T cells from blood. The DNA sequence follows: TGTGCCAGCAGCAAGGGGACACCTTTT. Its product reads: CASSKGTPF.